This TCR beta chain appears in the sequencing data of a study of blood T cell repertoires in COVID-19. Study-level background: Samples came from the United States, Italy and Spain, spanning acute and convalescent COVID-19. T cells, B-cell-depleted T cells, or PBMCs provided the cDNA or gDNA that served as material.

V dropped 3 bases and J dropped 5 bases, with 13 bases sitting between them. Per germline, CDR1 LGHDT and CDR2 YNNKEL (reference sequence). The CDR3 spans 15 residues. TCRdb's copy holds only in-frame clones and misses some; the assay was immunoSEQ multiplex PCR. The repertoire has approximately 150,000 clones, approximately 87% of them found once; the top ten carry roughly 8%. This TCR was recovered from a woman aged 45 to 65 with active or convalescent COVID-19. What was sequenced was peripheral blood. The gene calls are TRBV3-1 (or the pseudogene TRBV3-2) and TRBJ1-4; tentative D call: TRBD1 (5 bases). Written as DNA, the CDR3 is TGTGCCAGCAGCCATTTGGGGGGGGAGAATGAAAAACTGTTTTTT. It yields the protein CASSHLGGENEKLFF.